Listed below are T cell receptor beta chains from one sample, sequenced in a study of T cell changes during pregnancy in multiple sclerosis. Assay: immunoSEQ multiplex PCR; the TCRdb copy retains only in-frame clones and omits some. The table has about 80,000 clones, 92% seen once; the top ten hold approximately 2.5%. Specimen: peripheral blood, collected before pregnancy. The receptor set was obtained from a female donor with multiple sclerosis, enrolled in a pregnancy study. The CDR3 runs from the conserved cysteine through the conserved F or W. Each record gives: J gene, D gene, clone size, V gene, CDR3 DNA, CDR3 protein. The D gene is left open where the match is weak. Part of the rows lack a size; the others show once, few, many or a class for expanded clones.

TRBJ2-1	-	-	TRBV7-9	TGTGCCAGCAGCTTAGCGCAGGCTTACAATGAGCAGTTCTTC	CASSLAQAYNEQFF
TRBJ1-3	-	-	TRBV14	TGTGCCAGCAGCCAAGATGGCCTCACAGGGACTGGAAACACCATATATTTT	CASSQDGLTGTGNTIYF
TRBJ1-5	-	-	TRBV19	TGTGCCAGTAGTATTAAAGACTTTAGCAATCAGCCCCAGCATTTT	CASSIKDFSNQPQHF
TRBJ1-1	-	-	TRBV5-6	TGTGCCAGCAGCTTGGTGGGAGTCCAGTTTGCTGAAGCTTTCTTT	CASSLVGVQFAEAFF
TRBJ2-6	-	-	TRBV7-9	TGTGCCAGCAGCTCCGGGGATAAAGTCTCTGGGGCCAACGTCCTGACTTTC	CASSSGDKVSGANVLTF
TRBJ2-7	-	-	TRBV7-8	TGTGCCAGCAGCCAGAGACTAGTTGGCTACGAGCAGTACTTC	CASSQRLVGYEQYF
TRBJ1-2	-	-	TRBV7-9	TGTGCCAGCAGCTTAGCGACCCCGTCGGGGTCCGGCTACACCTTC	CASSLATPSGSGYTF
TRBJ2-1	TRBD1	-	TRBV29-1	TGCAGCGTTGTTGGACAGGGGTATGGTGAGCAGTTCTTC	CSVVGQGYGEQFF
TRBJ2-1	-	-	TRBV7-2	TGTGCCAGCAGCCGCGACTATGAGGGAGTAGGTGGGCAGTTCTTC	CASSRDYEGVGGQFF
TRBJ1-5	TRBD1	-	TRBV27	TGTGCCAGCAGTCAGGGGGGAACCCAGCATTTT	CASSQGGTQHF
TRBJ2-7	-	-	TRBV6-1	TGTGCCAGCAGTCCACTGCATTTTGAGCAGTACTTC	CASSPLHFEQYF
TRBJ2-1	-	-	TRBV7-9	TGTGCCAGCAGCTTAGCTTCGGCGGGGAATGAGCAGTTCTTC	CASSLASAGNEQFF
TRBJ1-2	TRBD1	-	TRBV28	TGTGCCACCATTAGCCCGGACAGGGTACATGGCTACACCTTC	CATISPDRVHGYTF
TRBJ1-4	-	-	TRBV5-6	TGTGCCAGCAGTCCAGGGTGGAGGGATGAAAAACTGTTTTTT	CASSPGWRDEKLFF
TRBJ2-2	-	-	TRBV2	TGTGCCAGCAGTGAACAGGGGCCCACCGGGGAGCTGTTTTTT	CASSEQGPTGELFF
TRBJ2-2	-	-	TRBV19	TGTGCCAGTAGTATAGGGGGACAGAACACCGGGGAGCTGTTTTTT	CASSIGGQNTGELFF
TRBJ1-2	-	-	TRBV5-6	TGTGCCAGCAGCTTGGTGTCCGTCCGTGGCTACACCTTC	CASSLVSVRGYTF
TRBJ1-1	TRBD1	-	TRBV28	TGTGCCAGCAGTCCTGGGGACAGGGTCACTGAAGCTTTCTTT	CASSPGDRVTEAFF
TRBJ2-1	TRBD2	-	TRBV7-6	TGTGCCAGCAGCTTAGGACCGGGAGGGTACAATGAGCAGTTCTTC	CASSLGPGGYNEQFF
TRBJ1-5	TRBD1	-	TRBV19	TGTGCCAGTAGTCCCCGCACAGGGGTGTACGATCAGCCCCAGCATTTT	CASSPRTGVYDQPQHF
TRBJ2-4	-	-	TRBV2	TGTGCCAGCAGTAAGCCTGCCGAGGCCAAAAACATTCAGTACTTC	CASSKPAEAKNIQYF
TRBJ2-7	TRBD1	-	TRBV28	TGTGCCAGCATGGGGGACAGGTGGTTGAACTTC	CASMGDRWLNF
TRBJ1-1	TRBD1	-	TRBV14	TGTGCCAGCAGCCCCCTAGGGACAGGGATTAGAGACACTGAAGCTTTCTTT	CASSPLGTGIRDTEAFF
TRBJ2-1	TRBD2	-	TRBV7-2	TGTGCCAGCAGCTTAGAGGGGACTAGCGGGAGATTAAATGAGCAGTTCTTC	CASSLEGTSGRLNEQFF
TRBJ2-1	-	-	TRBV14	TGTGCCAGCAGCCCCGGGAGAGGGGGCCCCACCTACAATGAGCAGTTCTTC	CASSPGRGGPTYNEQFF
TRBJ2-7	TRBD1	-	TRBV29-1	TGCAGCGTTCTACAGGGGCACAAGCAGTACTTC	CSVLQGHKQYF
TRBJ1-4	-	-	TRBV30	TGTGCCTGGAGTGTACCGTTTGTCCAGGGGCCAAAACTGTTTTTT	CAWSVPFVQGPKLFF
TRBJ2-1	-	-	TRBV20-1	TGCAGTGCGGCACTAGGCACTGAGCAGTTCTTC	CSAALGTEQFF
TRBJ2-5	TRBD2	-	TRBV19	TGTGCCAGTAGTAGTAGCGGGAGAGAGACCCAGTACTTC	CASSSSGRETQYF
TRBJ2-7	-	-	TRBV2	TGTGCCAGCAGTGAGGGAAGCGGCAACGAGCAGTACTTC	CASSEGSGNEQYF
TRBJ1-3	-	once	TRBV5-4	TGTGCCAGCAGCTCGACGGAGACGGTAGATTTT	CASSSTETVDF
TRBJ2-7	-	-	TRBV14	TGTGCCAGCAGCCATAATCAGTACGAGCAGTACTTC	CASSHNQYEQYF
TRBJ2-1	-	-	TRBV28	TGTGCCAGCAGTTCTTCCGGTGGAGGCCGACTACGGGATGAGCAGTTCTTC	CASSSSGGGRLRDEQFF
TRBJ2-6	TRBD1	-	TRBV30	TGTGCCTGGGCGACAGGGGCGTCTTCATCTGGGGCCAACGTCCTGACTTTC	CAWATGASSSGANVLTF
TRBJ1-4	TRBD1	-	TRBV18	TGTGCCAGCTCACCGCCGGGACAGGGGAATGAAAAACTGTTTTTT	CASSPPGQGNEKLFF
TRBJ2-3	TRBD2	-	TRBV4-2	TGTGCCAGCAGCCGAGGACTAGCGGGACGGACAGATACGCAGTATTTT	CASSRGLAGRTDTQYF
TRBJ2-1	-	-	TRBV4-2	TGTGCCAGCAGCCGAGAGAGTCCGGCAGGGGACAATGAGCAGTTCTTC	CASSRESPAGDNEQFF
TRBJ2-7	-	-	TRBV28	TGTGCCAGCAGTTTACAGGACTACGAGCAGTACTTC	CASSLQDYEQYF
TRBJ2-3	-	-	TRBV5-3	TGTGCCAGAAGGCTGACCGAGACGGGAGATACGCAGTATTTT	CARRLTETGDTQYF
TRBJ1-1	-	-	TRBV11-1	TGTGCCAGCAGCCCTCTAGGGGTTACTGAAGCTTTCTTT	CASSPLGVTEAFF
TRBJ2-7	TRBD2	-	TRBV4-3	TGCGCCAGCAGCCTCCTTAGCGGGTCTTACGAGCAGTACTTC	CASSLLSGSYEQYF
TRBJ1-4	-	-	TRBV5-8	TGTGCCAGCAGCTTCGTATGGACTGCGTCGCTGTTTTTT	CASSFVWTASLFF
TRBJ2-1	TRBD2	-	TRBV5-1	TGCGCCAGCAGCGGGACTACTTCCTACAATGAGCAGTTCTTC	CASSGTTSYNEQFF
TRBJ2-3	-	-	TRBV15	TGTGCCACCAGCAGAGGAGGCGTAAGCACAGATACGCAGTATTTT	CATSRGGVSTDTQYF
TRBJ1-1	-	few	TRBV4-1	TGCGCCAGCAGCCAAACAGGGCCAGGTATAGCTTTCTTT	CASSQTGPGIAFF
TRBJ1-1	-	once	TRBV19	TGTGCCAGTAGTTTCGGGTGGGGCGTACCCGCTGAAGCTTTCTTT	CASSFGWGVPAEAFF
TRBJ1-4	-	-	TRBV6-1	TGTGCCAGCAGTGCGGGGGACGCTAATGAAAAACTGTTTTTT	CASSAGDANEKLFF